Shown below are 5 T cell receptor beta chains from a single sample sequenced in a study of early T cells in non-severe SARS-CoV-2 infection (dated by TCRdb to 2020 to 2023). The library came from 5' RACE. The run used a NextSeq 500. The raw public reads went through TCRdb reprocessing: fastp at Q25, MiXCR clone calling, in-frame beta chains kept. When rows share a CDR3 protein, they turn into one entry using the most common DNA and genes. The sample yields roughly 28,000 distinct CDR3 sequences; 5% to 6.5% were counted once. Jointly, the top ten make up approximately 0.9% of the sample. The specimen sequenced was whole blood. Every receptor here comes from an adult who was a healthcare worker with PCR-confirmed SARS-CoV-2 infection or an uninfected control (not recorded which).

This clonotype was seen at least ten times. The chain is built from TRBV7-9 and TRBJ2-2; TRBD2 aligns across 10 bases. V gave up 7 bases and J gave up 6 bases; unmatched junction bases: 11. Germline CDR1 SEHNR, CDR2 FQNEAQ (reference sequence). CDR3 length equals 16 residues. The CDR3 nucleotides read TGTGCCAGCACACCAGCGGGGGGGCCTAAGGCCGGGGAGCTGTTTTTT. It yields the protein CASTPAGGPKAGELFF.

This clonotype was detected many times. This rearrangement joins TRBV6-2 or TRBV6-3 to TRBJ2-1, with D possibly being TRBD2 (5 bases). The germline CDR1 and CDR2 sequences are MNHEY and SVGEGT. V was trimmed by 0 bases and J by 7 bases, leaving 19 bases between them. The CDR3 is made up of 17 amino acids. The CDR3 DNA follows: TGTGCCAGCAGTTACTCGATAAGTGTGGCGGGCCCTAATGAGCAGTTCTTC. This codes for CASSYSISVAGPNEQFF.

V gene TRBV30 combines with J gene TRBJ2-3, with D maybe TRBD1 (5 bases). This CDR3 is 12 amino acids long. The germline V and J ends were trimmed by 4 bases and 3 bases, with 8 bases remaining between them. Germline loops: CDR1 GTSNPN, CDR2 SVGIG (reference sequence). CDR3 coding DNA: TGTGCCTGGAAGGGGCTGACAGATACGCAGTATTTT. This sequence encodes CAWKGLTDTQYF.

In this sample, this clonotype turned up many times. The chain joins TRBV24-1 to TRBJ2-1; weak D call: TRBD1 (7 bases). Between the trimmed V and J ends, which lost 3 bases and 3 bases, there was a span of 20 bases. The CDR3 spans 18 residues. CDR1 is KGHDR, CDR2 SFDVKD, per germline. The CDR3 protein is CATSDTGGTAQNYNEQFF. The CDR3 region has the DNA TGTGCCACCAGTGATACCGGAGGGACAGCACAGAACTACAATGAGCAGTTCTTC.

In this sample, this clonotype turned up a few times. V usage is TRBV7-9 and J usage is TRBJ2-5; perhaps TRBD1 as D (5 bases). CDR3 length: 15 amino acids. CDR1 is SEHNR, CDR2 FQNEAQ, per germline (reference sequence). V lost 7 bases, J lost 7 bases, and 22 bases lay in between. The CDR3: CASTPFAGPQGTQYF. CDR3 coding DNA: TGTGCCAGCACACCTTTCGCCGGGCCTCAGGGGACCCAGTACTTC.